This T cell receptor beta chain was profiled in a study of blood T cell repertoires in COVID-19. Study at large: From the United States, Italy and Spain came samples of acute and convalescent COVID-19. PBMCs, B-cell-depleted T cells, or T cells were the source of the cDNA or gDNA that made up the material.

Here immunoSEQ multiplex PCR was the method, and the copy in TCRdb shows in-frame clones only, minus some. The repertoire holds about 240,000 clones, with approximately 90% as singletons. The germline CDR1 and CDR2 sequences are ENHRY and SYGVKD. Germline trimming cut 2 bases from V and 3 bases from J; bases unmatched to any gene: 4. The CDR3 contains 15 residues. The receptor's source is a man between 60 and 75 years old who had recovered from COVID-19. Sequencing input: peripheral blood. V is TRBV10-3 and J is TRBJ1-3; TRBD1 matches at 7 bases. Here the CDR3 reads CAISETGEFGNTIYF. The CDR3 DNA reads TGTGCCATCAGTGAGACAGGGGAGTTTGGAAACACCATATATTTT.